This TCR beta chain was retrieved from a study of T cell responses to AZD1222 COVID-19 vaccine. Broader study findings: The peak T cell response came first, and repertoires were sampled only after it. Vaccination with two AZD1222 doses was followed by a rise in Spike-specific TCR breadth and depth. Seropositive at baseline were only a handful of AZD1222 recipients. Unmutated variant regions are reportedly targeted by nearly half of spike-specific TCRs.

Note on this clone: The target antigen is unknown.

Trimming removed 4 bases from V and 0 bases from J; junction bases left unmatched: 2. CDR1 is MDHEN and CDR2 is SYDVKM in the germline V gene. CDR3 length: 15 amino acids. Clones were read by immunoSEQ multiplex PCR, and TCRdb kept only the in-frame ones, dropping some. The sample consists of 55,000 to 65,000 clones, 60% to 85% of them appearing once. J is TRBJ2-3 and V is TRBV28; TRBD1 matches at 9 bases. The origin of this receptor is an adult who received the AZD1222 COVID-19 vaccine. This specimen consisted of peripheral blood, obtained 28 days after the second AZD1222 dose. CDR3 DNA: TGTGCCAGCAGTTACGACAGGGGGAGCACAGATACGCAGTATTTT. Translation: CASSYDRGSTDTQYF.